What follows are 15 T cell receptor beta chains derived from one specimen sequenced in a study of OX40 agonist ivuxolimab in advanced cancers. Repertoires were generated with immunoSEQ multiplex PCR, while TCRdb's copy carries only in-frame clones and drops some. The table has around 140,000 clones, 90% seen once; the top ten hold about 1.1%. The input for sequencing was CD4+ or CD8+ T cells sorted from blood, taken in a trial of the OX40 agonist ivuxolimab. Receptor source: an adult with an advanced solid tumor such as melanoma, head and neck, liver or kidney cancer.

The chain recombines TRBV5-1 with TRBJ2-5; tentatively, D is TRBD1 or TRBD2 (5 bases each). The CDR3 runs to 15 residues. V lost 1 base and J 2 bases, leaving 12 bases between the germline ends. The germline CDR1 and CDR2 sequences are SGHRS and YFSETQ. CDR3 nucleotides: TGCGCCAGCAGCTTGACCGGGACGGAGCAAGAGACCCAGTACTTC. Translated: CASSLTGTEQETQYF.

This clone has only one observation. This chain joins TRBV4-1 and TRBJ2-1; D is undetermined. The CDR3 is 17 residues long. The V end lost 0 bases, the J end lost 0 bases, and 12 bases lay between the germline ends. CDR1 is MGHRA and CDR2 is YSYEKL in the germline V gene. The CDR3 region is CASSQDPDTSSYNEQFF. DNA of the CDR3: TGCGCCAGCAGCCAAGATCCGGATACTTCCTCCTACAATGAGCAGTTCTTC.

V usage is TRBV19 and J usage is TRBJ1-1; TRBD1 aligns across 7 bases. This CDR3 has 15 residues. Germline V gene lookup returns CDR1 LNHDA and CDR2 SQIVND (reference sequence). Unmatched junction bases numbered 11, after V lost 3 bases and J lost 7 bases. CDR3 coding DNA: TGTGCCAGTAGTATCCTGTCAGGGGGGAAAAATGAAGCTTTCTTT. It codes for CASSILSGGKNEAFF.

This sequence joins TRBV10-3 and TRBJ2-7, with TRBD2 identical over 9 bases. The CDR3 has 19 amino acids. Germline CDR1 and CDR2: ENHRY and SYGVKD. V shed 2 bases, J shed 4 bases, and the junction held 18 bases outside the gene matches. CDR3 sequence (DNA): TGTGCCATCAGTGAGCCTAAGTCCGGGGTAGCGGGAGTCCGTTACGAGCAGTACTTC. Translating it yields CAISEPKSGVAGVRYEQYF.

This chain uses TRBV28 with TRBJ1-2, with TRBD1 matching 7 bases. Germline trimming cut 5 bases from V and 1 base from J; bases unmatched to any gene: 7. Germline CDR1 and CDR2: MDHEN and SYDVKM. The CDR3 sequence is 15 residues long. The CDR3: CASSPQGGINYGYTF. The CDR3, as DNA: TGTGCCAGCAGTCCCCAAGGGGGCATTAACTATGGCTACACCTTC.

The chain joins TRBV10-3 to TRBJ2-1; 7 nucleotides line up with TRBD2. CDR1 is ENHRY, CDR2 SYGVKD, per germline. The CDR3 totals 14 residues. Trimming removed 7 bases from V and 6 bases from J; junction bases left unmatched: 9. The DNA for the CDR3 is TGTGCCATCAAAAGCGGGAAAGGGGTCAATGAGCAGTTCTTC. Protein: CAIKSGKGVNEQFF.

The rearrangement joins TRBV6-5 to TRBJ2-7, with 11 bases that match TRBD1. CDR1 and CDR2 from the germline V gene are MNHEY and SVGAGI. The ends lost 10 bases at V and 1 base at J; junction bases unmatched: 3. This CDR3 has 13 residues. The CDR3 here is CATGDRGSYEQYF. The CDR3 DNA sequence: TGTGCCACCGGGGACAGGGGGTCCTACGAGCAGTACTTC.

This chain links TRBV5-1 with TRBJ1-3; D might be TRBD1 (5 bases). This CDR3 spans 16 amino acids. With 4 bases removed from V and 0 bases from J, the gap between germline ends came to 14 bases. Germline CDR1 SGHRS, CDR2 YFSETQ. The CDR3 spells CASSPGDLFSGNTIYF. CDR3 DNA sequence: TGCGCCAGCAGCCCGGGGGACCTCTTCTCTGGAAACACCATATATTTT.

The chain uses TRBV5-1 and TRBJ2-3; D might be TRBD1 (5 bases). The germline V and J ends were trimmed by 0 bases and 6 bases, with 17 bases remaining between them. CDR1 and CDR2 from the germline V gene are SGHRS and YFSETQ. The CDR3 covers 16 residues. As DNA, the CDR3 is TGCGCCAGCAGCTTGGACAGGCCTGCGCTAGGGGATACGCAGTATTTT. Translating it yields CASSLDRPALGDTQYF.

This chain links TRBV4-2 with TRBJ2-7; 9 bases align to TRBD1. The CDR3 covers 15 residues. CDR1 and CDR2 (germline): LGHNA, YNFKEQ. Unmatched junction bases numbered 12, after V lost 5 bases and J lost 7 bases. The CDR3 DNA follows: TGTGCCAGCAGCTTGGCCGGGACAGGGCGGCGGGAGCAGTACTTC. Amino acid sequence: CASSLAGTGRREQYF.

The V and J genes are TRBV2 and TRBJ1-5, with D possibly matching TRBD1 (5 bases). The CDR3 is 15 amino acids. Germline CDR1 and CDR2: SNHLY and FYNNEI. V gave up 0 bases and J gave up 7 bases, with 13 bases separating them. The CDR3 nucleotides are TGTGCCAGCAGTGAAGCGCTAAGGGGAAGCCAGCCCCAGCATTTT. Encoded protein: CASSEALRGSQPQHF.

V and J are TRBV19 and TRBJ1-4; D remains ambiguous. CDR3 size: 14 residues. Looked up from germline, CDR1 is LNHDA and CDR2 is SQIVND (reference sequence). Trimming pared 3 bases from V and 10 bases from J, leaving 15 bases between. The CDR3 reads CASSMAQLPLKLFF. The DNA of the CDR3 is TGTGCCAGTAGTATGGCACAGCTCCCCTTAAAACTGTTTTTT.

The chain employs TRBV10-3 and TRBJ1-2, with TRBD1 as a possible D gene (6 bases). Germline V gene lookup returns CDR1 ENHRY and CDR2 SYGVKD. Trimming shortened V by 1 base and J by 0 bases, and 15 bases separated the two germline ends. This CDR3 spans 17 amino acids. The DNA of the CDR3 is TGTGCCATCAGTGAGTTGAAGGGACAAACTACTAACTATGGCTACACCTTC. Translated: CAISELKGQTTNYGYTF.

This sequence joins TRBV19 and TRBJ2-7, with 7 bases aligning to TRBD1. Per the germline V gene, CDR1 is LNHDA and CDR2 is SQIVND (reference sequence). The V segment lost 5 bases and the J segment 0 bases; nucleotides outside the gene matches: 1. CDR3 size: 13 residues. CDR3 sequence (DNA): TGTGCCAGTAGTGGGACAGTCTCCTACGAGCAGTACTTC. It translates to CASSGTVSYEQYF.

The genes are TRBV28 and TRBJ2-1, with D possibly matching TRBD2 (5 bases). Germline assignment: CDR1 MDHEN and CDR2 SYDVKM. This CDR3 spans 14 amino acids. V was pared by 2 bases and J by 8 bases, with 13 bases between. The CDR3 DNA is TGTGCCAGCAGTTTAGGCGGTTCGCGGGATGAGCAGTTCTTC. Amino acids: CASSLGGSRDEQFF.